This T cell receptor beta chain was captured in a study of T cell responses to AZD1222 COVID-19 vaccine. General study findings and limits: Targeting of unmutated variant regions was reportedly seen in nearly half of spike-specific TCRs. Seropositivity was recorded at baseline in only a handful of AZD1222 recipients. Clonal diversity was possibly underestimated, and the donors were mostly white British, with more females. Two doses of AZD1222 preceded a rise in Spike-specific TCR breadth and depth.

This CDR3 is built from 14 residues. In germline, CDR1 is MGHDK, CDR2 SYGVNS. The V gene lost 4 bases and the J gene lost 0 bases, with 4 bases spanning the gap. Clones were read by immunoSEQ multiplex PCR, and TCRdb kept only the in-frame ones, dropping some. The data contain about 180,000 clones, more than 90% of them singletons. On this clone: What it recognizes is unknown.

Sequenced here: peripheral blood, sampled on day 0 of AZD1222 vaccination. This TCR was recovered from an adult in good health. The chain carries TRBV25-1 and TRBJ2-6; D is ambiguous. The CDR3 reads CASSVASGANVLTF. CDR3 nucleotide sequence: TGTGCCAGCAGTGTAGCCTCTGGGGCCAACGTCCTGACTTTC. Full variable domain (outside the CDR3, taken from reference TRBV25-1 and TRBJ2-6): EADIYQTPRYLVIGTGKKITLECSQTMGHDKMYWYQQDPGMELHLIHYSYGVNSTEKGDLSSESTVSRIRTEHFPLTLESARPSHTSQYLCASSVASGANVLTFGAGSRLTVL.